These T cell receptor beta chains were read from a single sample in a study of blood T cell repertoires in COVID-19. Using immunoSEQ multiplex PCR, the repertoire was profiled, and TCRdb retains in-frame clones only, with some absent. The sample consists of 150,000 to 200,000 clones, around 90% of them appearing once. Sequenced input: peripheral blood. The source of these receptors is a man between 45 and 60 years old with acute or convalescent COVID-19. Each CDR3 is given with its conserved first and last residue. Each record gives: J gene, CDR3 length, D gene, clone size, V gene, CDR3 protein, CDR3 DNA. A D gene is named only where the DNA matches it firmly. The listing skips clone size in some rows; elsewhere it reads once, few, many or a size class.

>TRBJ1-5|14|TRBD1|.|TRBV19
CATDRGVSNQPQHF
TGTGCCACCGACAGGGGCGTTAGCAATCAGCCCCAGCATTTT
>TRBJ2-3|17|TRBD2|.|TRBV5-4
CASSSGRSGGAADTQYF
TGTGCCAGCAGCTCAGGGCGTAGCGGGGGGGCCGCAGATACGCAGTATTTT
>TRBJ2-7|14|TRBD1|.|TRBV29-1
CSVTSGTGRNEQYF
TGCAGCGTAACCTCCGGGACAGGGCGAAACGAGCAGTACTTC
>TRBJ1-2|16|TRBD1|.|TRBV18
CASSPGQGAPGWGYTF
TGTGCCAGCTCACCGGGACAGGGGGCGCCTGGATGGGGCTACACCTTC
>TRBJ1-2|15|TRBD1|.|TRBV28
CASSSQGPDNYGYTF
TGTGCCAGCAGTTCACAGGGGCCCGATAACTATGGCTACACCTTC
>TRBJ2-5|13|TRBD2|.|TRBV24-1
CATSWGGQETQYF
TGTGCCACCAGTTGGGGGGGCCAAGAGACCCAGTACTTC
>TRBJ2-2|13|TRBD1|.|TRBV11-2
CASSYRDSGELFF
TGTGCCAGCAGTTACAGGGACAGCGGGGAGCTGTTTTTT
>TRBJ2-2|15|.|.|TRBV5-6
CASTFQGNGPGELFF
TGTGCCAGCACCTTTCAGGGAAATGGGCCCGGGGAGCTGTTTTTT
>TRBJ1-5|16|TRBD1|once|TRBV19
CASSPRDRGRFQPQHF
TGTGCCAGTAGTCCAAGAGACAGGGGACGTTTTCAGCCCCAGCATTTT
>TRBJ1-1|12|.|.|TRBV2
CAVGGGNTEAFF
TGTGCCGTCGGGGGGGGTAACACTGAAGCTTTCTTT
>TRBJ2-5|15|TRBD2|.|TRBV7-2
CASSPEAGLPRAQYF
TGTGCCAGCAGCCCCGAAGCGGGACTTCCGAGGGCCCAGTACTTC
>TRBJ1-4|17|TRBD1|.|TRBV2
CASSEWEGQVANEKLFF
TGTGCCAGCAGTGAATGGGAGGGACAGGTAGCTAATGAAAAACTGTTTTTT
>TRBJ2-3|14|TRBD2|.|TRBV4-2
CASSQAGGPDTQYF
TGTGCCAGCAGCCAAGCGGGGGGGCCAGATACGCAGTATTTT
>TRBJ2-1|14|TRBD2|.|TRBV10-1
CASSAGTINNEQFF
TGCGCCAGCAGCGCCGGGACTATAAACAATGAGCAGTTCTTC
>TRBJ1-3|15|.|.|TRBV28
CASSRARDSGNTIYF
TGTGCCAGCAGTCGCGCGAGGGACTCAGGAAACACCATATATTTT
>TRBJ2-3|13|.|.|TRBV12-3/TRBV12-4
CASTPGLQFRSDF
TGTGCCAGCACCCCGGGACTTCAATTCCGTTCGGATTTT
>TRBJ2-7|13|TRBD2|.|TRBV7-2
CASGLAGGYEQYF
TGTGCCAGCGGCCTAGCGGGAGGCTACGAGCAGTACTTC
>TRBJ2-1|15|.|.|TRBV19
CASTPRLAPYNEQFF
TGTGCCAGTACCCCGCGGCTAGCGCCCTACAATGAGCAGTTCTTC
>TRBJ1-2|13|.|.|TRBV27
CASSRASSKGYTF
TGTGCCAGCAGCCGCGCCTCCTCTAAGGGGTACACCTTC
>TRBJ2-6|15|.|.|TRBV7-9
CASSLSRTGANVLTF
TGTGCCAGCAGCTTATCGAGGACTGGGGCCAACGTCCTGACTTTC
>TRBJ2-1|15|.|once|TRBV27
CASSLGSSAYNEQFF
TGTGCCAGCAGTTTAGGTTCTAGCGCGTACAATGAGCAGTTCTTC
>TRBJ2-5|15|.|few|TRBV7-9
CAIKGGIGAEETQYF
TGTGCCATAAAAGGGGGAATAGGGGCGGAAGAGACCCAGTACTTC
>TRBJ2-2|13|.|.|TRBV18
CASSPRHTGELFF
TGTGCCAGCTCCCCCAGGCACACCGGGGAGCTGTTTTTT
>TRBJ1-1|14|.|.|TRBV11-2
CASSSGQNLVEAFF
TGTGCCAGCAGCTCCGGACAGAATTTAGTCGAAGCTTTCTTT